This T cell receptor (beta chain) was identified during a study of beta chain features in type 1 diabetes. Study results and caveats: VDJ junctions sequenced from type 1 diabetes patients showed fewer insertions and more deletions. Among patients with Type 1 diabetes, TCRB CDR3s were moderately but significantly shorter in every one of the four CD4+ subsets. Sequencing the cDNA could make cells with high TCR expression show up more than they should.

A note on this clone: As yet, its antigen is unknown.

Sequenced material consisted of expressed TCRB transcripts (all of the isolated RNA was reverse transcribed). Sequenced by immunoSEQ multiplex PCR; TCRdb stores in-frame clones only, minus some. The sample records 630,000 or so clones, over 12% being singletons. A single heparinised blood sample, averaging about 120 mL, was obtained per donor. Trimming took off 0 bases at V and 8 bases at J, with 10 bases between the two ends. Germline-derived CDR1 and CDR2 are SGHTA and FQGTGA. The CDR3 is 13 residues long. Specimen: naive CD4+ T cells from blood. This TCR derives from a man aged 18 to 30 with type 1 diabetes. The rearrangement links TRBV7-3 to TRBJ1-2, with a possible D match to TRBD1 (5 bases). For the CDR3, the DNA is TGTGCCAGCAGCTTAACGGGGGAAAAGGGCTACACCTTC. As protein: CASSLTGEKGYTF.